One T cell receptor (beta chain) is described in this entry. Profiled with immunoSEQ multiplex PCR; TCRdb holds only in-frame clones, not every one. This table has 60,000 to 85,000 clones, 86% appearing once. This sample stems from a study of blood T cell repertoires in COVID-19. The CDR3 totals 15 residues. V lost 4 bases to trimming and J lost 0 bases, with 13 bases between them. Germline V gene lookup returns CDR1 MNHEY and CDR2 SVGAGI. Source material: peripheral blood. The rearrangement joins TRBV6-5 to TRBJ2-7; maybe TRBD2 (5 bases). The receptor comes from a man aged 50-60 years with active COVID-19. In DNA, the CDR3 is TGTGCCAGCAGTTCCCCCCGGGGAAGCTCCTACGAGCAGTACTTC. This gives the protein CASSSPRGSSYEQYF.